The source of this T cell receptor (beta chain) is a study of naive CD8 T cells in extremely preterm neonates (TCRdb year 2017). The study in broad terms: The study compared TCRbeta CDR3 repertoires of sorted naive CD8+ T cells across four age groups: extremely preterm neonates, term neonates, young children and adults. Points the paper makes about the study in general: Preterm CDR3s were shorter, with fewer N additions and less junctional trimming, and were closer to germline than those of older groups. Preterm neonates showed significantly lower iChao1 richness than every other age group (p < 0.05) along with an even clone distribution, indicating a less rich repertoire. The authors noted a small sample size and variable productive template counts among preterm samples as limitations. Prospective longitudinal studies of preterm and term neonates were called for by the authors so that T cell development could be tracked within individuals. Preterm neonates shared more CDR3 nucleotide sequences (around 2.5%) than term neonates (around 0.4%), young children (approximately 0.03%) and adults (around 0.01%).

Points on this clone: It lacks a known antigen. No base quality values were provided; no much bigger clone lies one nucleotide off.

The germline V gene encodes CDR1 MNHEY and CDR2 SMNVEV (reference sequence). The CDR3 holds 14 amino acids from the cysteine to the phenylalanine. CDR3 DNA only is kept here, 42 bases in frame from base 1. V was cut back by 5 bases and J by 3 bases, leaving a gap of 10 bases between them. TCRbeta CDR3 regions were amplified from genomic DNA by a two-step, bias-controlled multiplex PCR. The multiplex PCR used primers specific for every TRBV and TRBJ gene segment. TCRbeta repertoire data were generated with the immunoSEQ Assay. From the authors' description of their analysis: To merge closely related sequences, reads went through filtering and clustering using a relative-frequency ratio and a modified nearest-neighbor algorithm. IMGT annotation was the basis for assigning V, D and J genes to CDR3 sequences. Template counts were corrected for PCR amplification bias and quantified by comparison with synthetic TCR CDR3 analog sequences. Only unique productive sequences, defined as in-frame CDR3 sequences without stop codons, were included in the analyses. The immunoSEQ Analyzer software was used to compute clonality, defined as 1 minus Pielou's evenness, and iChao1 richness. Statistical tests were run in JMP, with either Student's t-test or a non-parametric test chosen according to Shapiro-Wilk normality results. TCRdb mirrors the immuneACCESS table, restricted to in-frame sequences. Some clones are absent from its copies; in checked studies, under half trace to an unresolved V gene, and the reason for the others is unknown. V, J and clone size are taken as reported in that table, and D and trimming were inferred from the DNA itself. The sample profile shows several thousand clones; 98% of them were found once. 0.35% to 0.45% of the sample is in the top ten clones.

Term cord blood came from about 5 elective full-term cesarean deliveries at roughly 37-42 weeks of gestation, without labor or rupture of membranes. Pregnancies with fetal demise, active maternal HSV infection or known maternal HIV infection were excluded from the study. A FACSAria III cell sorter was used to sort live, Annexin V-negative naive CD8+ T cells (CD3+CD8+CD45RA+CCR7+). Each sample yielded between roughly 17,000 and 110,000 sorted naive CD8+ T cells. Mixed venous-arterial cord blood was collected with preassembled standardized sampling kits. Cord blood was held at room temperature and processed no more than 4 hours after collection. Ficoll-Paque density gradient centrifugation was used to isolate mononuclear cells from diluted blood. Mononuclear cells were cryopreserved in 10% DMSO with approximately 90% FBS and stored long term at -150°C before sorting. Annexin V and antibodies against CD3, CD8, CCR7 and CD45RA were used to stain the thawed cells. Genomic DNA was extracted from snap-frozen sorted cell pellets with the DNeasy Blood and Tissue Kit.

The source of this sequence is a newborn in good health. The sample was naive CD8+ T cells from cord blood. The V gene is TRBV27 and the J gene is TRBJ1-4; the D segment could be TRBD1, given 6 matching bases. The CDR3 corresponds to CASSRQAPNEKLFF. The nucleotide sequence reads TGTGCCAGCAGTAGACAGGCCCCTAATGAAAAACTGTTTTTT.